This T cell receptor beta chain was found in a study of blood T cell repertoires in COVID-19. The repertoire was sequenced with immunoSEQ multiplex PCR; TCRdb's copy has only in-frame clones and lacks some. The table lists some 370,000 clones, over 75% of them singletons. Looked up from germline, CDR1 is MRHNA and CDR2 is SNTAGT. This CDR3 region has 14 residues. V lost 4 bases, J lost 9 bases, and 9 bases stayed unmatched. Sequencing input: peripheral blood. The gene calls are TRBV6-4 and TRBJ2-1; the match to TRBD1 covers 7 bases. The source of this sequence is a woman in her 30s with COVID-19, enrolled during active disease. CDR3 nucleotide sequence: TGTGCCAGCAGTGCTCCCACAGGGGCGAGTGAGCAGTTCTTC. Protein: CASSAPTGASEQFF.